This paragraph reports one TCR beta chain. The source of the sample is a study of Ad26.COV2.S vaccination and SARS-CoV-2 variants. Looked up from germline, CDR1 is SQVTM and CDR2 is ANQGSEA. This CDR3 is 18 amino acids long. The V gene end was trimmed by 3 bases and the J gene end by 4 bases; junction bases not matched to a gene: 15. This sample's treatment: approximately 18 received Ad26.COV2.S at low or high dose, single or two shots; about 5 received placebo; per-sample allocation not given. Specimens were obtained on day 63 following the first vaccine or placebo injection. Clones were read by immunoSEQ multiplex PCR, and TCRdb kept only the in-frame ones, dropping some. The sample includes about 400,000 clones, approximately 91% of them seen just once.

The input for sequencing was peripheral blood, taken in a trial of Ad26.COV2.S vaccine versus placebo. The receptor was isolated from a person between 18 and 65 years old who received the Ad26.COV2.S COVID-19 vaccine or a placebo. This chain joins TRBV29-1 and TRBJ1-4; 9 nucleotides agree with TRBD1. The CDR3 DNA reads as TGCAGCGTTGATGGATCCACCAGGGGGGGACAGGGTAATGAAAAACTGTTTTTT. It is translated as CSVDGSTRGGQGNEKLFF. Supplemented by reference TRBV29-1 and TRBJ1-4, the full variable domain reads SAVISQKPSRDICQRGTSLTIQCQVDSQVTMMFWYRQQPGQSLTLIATANQGSEATYESGFVIDKFPISRPNLTFSTLTVSNMSPEDSSIYLCSVDGSTRGGQGNEKLFFGSGTQLSVL.